The rows below give T cell receptor beta chains drawn from one sample of a study of blood T cell repertoires in COVID-19. Generated by immunoSEQ multiplex PCR, the TCRdb table keeps only in-frame clones and is missing some. The table lists 200,000 to 250,000 clones, around 81% of them singletons. The specimen was PBMCs or T cells enriched from blood (not recorded which). These receptors were obtained from a woman aged 50 to 60 with acute COVID-19. Both conserved end residues are part of each CDR3. Each record gives: clone size, J gene, D gene, V gene, CDR3 protein, CDR3 DNA. The D gene is left open where the match is weak. Rows give clone size only sometimes, using once, few, many, or a class for an expanded clone.

many	TRBJ1-6	-	TRBV10-3	CAISDSVNSPLHF	TGTGCCATCAGCGACAGCGTTAATTCACCCCTCCACTTT
-	TRBJ2-7	-	TRBV2	CASSEDSFYEQYF	TGTGCCAGCAGTGAGGACAGTTTCTACGAGCAGTACTTC
-	TRBJ1-6	TRBD1	TRBV5-4	CASSEGTVYNSPLHF	TGTGCCAGCAGCGAAGGGACAGTCTATAATTCACCCCTCCACTTT
-	TRBJ1-5	TRBD1	TRBV28	CASRQQGPGQPQHF	TGTGCCAGCAGACAACAGGGGCCCGGGCAGCCCCAGCATTTT
-	TRBJ2-3	-	TRBV5-8	CASSLLRTDTQYF	TGTGCCAGCAGCTTATTACGGACAGATACGCAGTATTTT
-	TRBJ2-7	TRBD1	TRBV9	CARGEDRATSYEQYF	TGTGCCAGAGGGGAGGACAGGGCCACCTCCTACGAGCAGTACTTC
-	TRBJ2-2	TRBD1	TRBV28	CASSLFGQGRRGELFF	TGTGCCAGCAGTTTATTTGGACAGGGGCGTAGAGGGGAGCTGTTTTTT
-	TRBJ2-1	-	TRBV28	CASLSGGPYNEQFF	TGTGCCAGCCTCTCGGGGGGCCCATACAATGAGCAGTTCTTC
-	TRBJ2-1	-	TRBV5-4	CASSQVGDYNEQFF	TGTGCCAGCAGTCAGGTCGGGGACTACAATGAGCAGTTCTTC
once	TRBJ1-1	TRBD1	TRBV24-1	CATSDTRDRQKNTEAFF	TGTGCCACCAGTGATACCCGGGACAGACAGAAGAACACTGAAGCTTTCTTT
-	TRBJ2-3	-	TRBV11-1	CASSPLGGITDTQYF	TGTGCCAGCAGCCCCCTGGGCGGGATCACAGATACGCAGTATTTT
once	TRBJ1-5	-	TRBV12-5	CASGTGNSNQPQHF	TGTGCTAGTGGTACCGGGAATAGCAATCAGCCCCAGCATTTT
few	TRBJ1-2	-	TRBV2	CASNTESGGYTF	TGTGCCAGCAATACAGAGTCGGGGGGCTACACCTTC
-	TRBJ1-6	TRBD1	TRBV27	CASSTGGTGNSPLHF	TGTGCCAGCAGTACCGGCGGGACAGGCAATTCACCCCTCCACTTT
once	TRBJ1-4	-	TRBV30	CAWRGSGEKLFF	TGTGCCTGGAGAGGGAGCGGTGAAAAACTGTTTTTT
-	TRBJ2-5	-	TRBV6-5	CASRQTGRNQETQYF	TGTGCCAGCAGACAGACAGGACGAAACCAAGAGACCCAGTACTTC
-	TRBJ2-1	-	TRBV21-1	CANGKRERGDEQFF	TGTGCCAACGGAAAGCGGGAGCGCGGCGATGAGCAGTTCTTC
once	TRBJ2-5	-	TRBV27	CASSFKGPPRGETQYF	TGTGCCAGCAGTTTTAAGGGGCCGCCTAGGGGAGAGACCCAGTACTTC
-	TRBJ1-6	TRBD1	TRBV19	CASSPEPLTGGRSPLHF	TGTGCCAGTAGTCCTGAACCCCTGACAGGGGGTAGGTCACCCCTCCACTTT
-	TRBJ2-7	-	TRBV2	CASGSQPYEQYF	TGTGCCAGCGGGAGTCAGCCTTACGAGCAGTACTTC
-	TRBJ1-5	-	TRBV7-2	CASSLARGAPRGHQPQHF	TGTGCCAGCAGCTTAGCCCGCGGGGCACCTCGAGGTCATCAGCCCCAGCATTTT
-	TRBJ2-7	TRBD1	TRBV5-5	CASSAGQGITYEQYF	TGTGCCAGCAGCGCAGGACAGGGGATCACCTACGAGCAGTACTTC
-	TRBJ2-2	TRBD1	TRBV7-3	CASSSRDSYTGELFF	TGTGCCAGCAGCTCCCGGGACAGTTACACCGGGGAGCTGTTTTTT
-	TRBJ1-5	-	TRBV6-5	CASSYSGVSNQPQHF	TGTGCCAGCAGTTACTCAGGGGTTAGCAATCAGCCCCAGCATTTT
-	TRBJ2-5	TRBD2	TRBV5-4	CASSSNDRGTSGMETQYF	TGTGCCAGCAGCTCAAATGACCGAGGGACTAGCGGGATGGAGACCCAGTACTTC
-	TRBJ2-7	-	TRBV5-1	CASSFGGRGFSYEQYF	TGCGCCAGCAGCTTTGGCGGACGGGGGTTCTCCTACGAGCAGTACTTC
-	TRBJ2-1	-	TRBV11-2	CASSLGRGGEFF	TGTGCCAGCAGCTTGGGGCGGGGCGGGGAGTTCTTC
-	TRBJ2-7	-	TRBV19	CASSIEVLSSYEQYF	TGTGCCAGTAGTATAGAGGTGTTGAGCTCCTACGAGCAGTACTTC
-	TRBJ2-7	TRBD2	TRBV9	CASSVSGGGYEQYF	TGTGCCAGCAGCGTCAGCGGGGGTGGTTACGAGCAGTACTTC
many	TRBJ1-2	-	TRBV4-3	CASSQEWLAGGPYEGYTF	TGCGCCAGCAGCCAAGAGTGGTTAGCGGGGGGGCCGTATGAGGGCTACACCTTC
once	TRBJ1-4	-	TRBV27	CASSNDRGEKLFF	TGTGCCAGCAGCAATGACCGGGGTGAAAAACTGTTTTTT
-	TRBJ2-1	TRBD2	TRBV6-2/TRBV6-3	CASSLLSGGYNEQFF	TGTGCCAGCAGTTTATTAAGCGGGGGGTACAATGAGCAGTTCTTC
-	TRBJ2-3	TRBD2	TRBV6-2/TRBV6-3	CASSYASGRTTDTQYF	TGTGCCAGCAGTTACGCTAGCGGGAGAACGACAGATACGCAGTATTTT
-	TRBJ2-1	-	TRBV9	CASSAGGQSTRYNEQFF	TGTGCCAGCAGCGCTGGGGGACAATCCACCCGCTACAATGAGCAGTTCTTC
-	TRBJ1-4	TRBD1	TRBV19	CASSPTGSAEKLFF	TGTGCCAGTTCACCGACAGGGTCAGCTGAAAAACTGTTTTTT
-	TRBJ2-1	-	TRBV14	CASSQDLGPALDNEQFF	TGTGCCAGCAGCCAAGATCTTGGCCCGGCCCTAGACAATGAGCAGTTCTTC
-	TRBJ1-1	-	TRBV27	CASSYRRESAEAFF	TGTGCCAGCAGTTATCGGAGGGAATCCGCTGAAGCTTTCTTT
-	TRBJ1-1	-	TRBV30	CAWTLLGTGAEAFF	TGTGCCTGGACCCTTTTAGGGACGGGGGCTGAAGCTTTCTTT
once	TRBJ1-1	TRBD1	TRBV28	CASRAGQATTEAFF	TGTGCCAGCAGGGCGGGACAGGCAACCACTGAAGCTTTCTTT
-	TRBJ1-6	-	TRBV7-9	CASSLETRDSPLHF	TGTGCCAGCAGCTTAGAAACGAGGGATTCACCCCTCCACTTT
few	TRBJ2-1	TRBD2	TRBV28	CASSSLPSGSYNEQFF	TGTGCCAGCAGTAGCCTCCCTAGCGGGAGTTACAATGAGCAGTTCTTC
once	TRBJ2-2	-	TRBV5-1	CASSLAGNTGELFF	TGCGCCAGCAGCTTGGCCGGGAACACCGGGGAGCTGTTTTTT
-	TRBJ2-5	TRBD2	TRBV2	CASLGTKETQYF	TGTGCCAGCCTAGGGACTAAAGAGACCCAGTACTTC
-	TRBJ2-3	TRBD1	TRBV19	CASSPRGGQGTDTQYF	TGTGCCAGTAGTCCTCGAGGGGGACAGGGGACAGATACGCAGTATTTT
few	TRBJ2-3	-	TRBV7-3	CASSSTTSTDTQYF	TGTGCCAGCAGCTCAACAACTAGCACAGATACGCAGTATTTT
-	TRBJ1-2	-	TRBV10-3	CAISDGFSFTYGYTF	TGTGCCATCAGTGACGGGTTCTCATTTACCTATGGCTACACCTTC